The rows below give T cell receptor beta chains drawn from one sample of a study of neoadjuvant nivolumab and ipilimumab in lung cancer. Clones were read by immunoSEQ multiplex PCR, and TCRdb kept only the in-frame ones, dropping some. The sample lists 30,000 to 35,000 clones; over 75% were seen once. Specimen: peripheral blood, collected after neoadjuvant nivolumab, alone or with ipilimumab, at or shortly before surgery. These receptors all stem from an adult with non-small cell lung cancer. Each CDR3 is given without its conserved first and last residue. D genes are given only for firm matches.

d_call j_call v_call cdr3_length cdr3_aa
. TRBJ1-6 TRBV19 15 ASSIDPGTSYNSPLH
. TRBJ2-7 TRBV29-1 9 SAGTPYEQY
TRBD2 TRBJ2-5 TRBV11-1 12 ASSLLAGEETQY
. TRBJ1-6 TRBV28 13 ASAQAGSRNSPLH
. TRBJ2-2 TRBV7-6 11 ASSPDGSGELF
. TRBJ1-5 TRBV19 12 ASQQGKSGQPQH
. TRBJ2-1 TRBV7-9 11 ASSLDGAREQF
. TRBJ1-4 TRBV11-2 14 ASSLGKGPGGEKLF
. TRBJ2-1 TRBV29-1 11 SVEEGADNEQF
TRBD1 TRBJ1-1 TRBV4-1 14 ASSQAGTVMNTEAF
. TRBJ2-5 TRBV7-9 9 ASSSQETQY
TRBD1 TRBJ1-1 TRBV5-4 11 ASSSATGAEAF
. TRBJ2-3 TRBV5-1 13 ASSLWGQTTDTQY
TRBD1 TRBJ1-5 TRBV7-9 14 ASSKTGVGVDQPQH
TRBD1 TRBJ2-5 TRBV18 15 ASSPAQGASLQETQY
. TRBJ1-6 TRBV7-9 14 ASSLSGAPYNSPLH
. TRBJ1-2 TRBV5-8 12 ASSHRGNNYGYT
. TRBJ2-5 TRBV9 12 ASSVVGGRETQY
TRBD2 TRBJ2-3 TRBV27 12 ASGAVAGVDTQY
. TRBJ2-3 TRBV7-3 12 ASSPGTGTDTQY
. TRBJ1-1 TRBV9 12 ASSPGPLNTEAF
TRBD1 TRBJ2-7 TRBV9 12 ASSVAGQGYEQY
TRBD1 TRBJ2-1 TRBV10-3 11 AISGQGAWEQF
TRBD1 TRBJ2-7 TRBV5-5 13 ASSLKDRAGYEQY
TRBD1 TRBJ1-1 TRBV6-1 14 ASSEVPGQDNTEAF
. TRBJ2-5 TRBV7-6 9 ASSPSVTQY
. TRBJ2-7 TRBV29-1 8 SVYGGEQY
. TRBJ1-4 TRBV29-1 8 SVRNEKLF
. TRBJ1-4 TRBV5-4 12 ASSLGGTNEKLF
TRBD1 TRBJ1-5 TRBV10-3 12 AISDRAGNQPQH
. TRBJ1-2 TRBV2 11 ASSLGTSSGLG
. TRBJ2-7 TRBV19 11 ASSMGQAYEQY
TRBD1 TRBJ1-4 TRBV6-1 17 ASSEESGTGGQGGEKLF
. TRBJ1-5 TRBV5-8 11 ASSGTGNQPQH
TRBD1 TRBJ2-2 TRBV6-1 12 ACPGAGGTGELF